Sequencing of this TCR beta chain was carried out in a study of vaccination and CD4 T cells after COVID-19. For the study at large: Post-COVID samples had a sampling time that fell a median about 100 days after diagnosis (range 35 to 161). Findings of the study overall: Spike mono-reactivity was evident in 304 of the 307 vaccine-specific clones derived from convalescent patients.

Treatment indicated: approximately 10-day PBMC culture with coronavirus spike peptide pools or control peptides (ViraFEST assay). Concerning this clonotype itself: Its target is not known.

Scientists ran DNA taken from cultured CD4+ T cells through the Oncomine TCR Beta short-read assay for sequencing. TCRdb reprocessed the PCR reads with MiXCR, giving one entry per CDR3 protein. The profile shows 7,100 or so distinct CDR3 sequences, roughly two thirds of them singletons. CDR1 and CDR2 (germline): MNHEY, SVGEGT. The V end lost 2 bases, the J end lost 9 bases, and 17 bases lay between the germline ends. The CDR3 is 14 amino acids. Sequencing was done on a sample of CD4+ T cells from blood, cultured in vitro. The TCR originated in a human donor who had recovered from COVID-19. The rearrangement links TRBV6-2 or TRBV6-3 to TRBJ2-7, with D possibly TRBD2 on 5 matching bases. The CDR3 sequence: CASSYDSSGRGQYF. The CDR3 DNA sequence: TGTGCCAGCAGTTACGATTCCTCGGGCCGGGGGCAGTACTTC.